The entry below gives a single TCR beta chain sequence along with its context. What it recognizes is unknown. These data belong to a study of blood T cells in healthy people across ages. Donors were healthy Caucasian individuals from Russia aged about 6 to 95. Isolation yielded PBMCs, at least 6.5 million per sample, in every case. Combining a sample-barcoded 5' primer with a J-beta primer mix, a second PCR ran for about 6 to 11 cycles. In TCRdb, the 5' RACE reads were re-called with MiXCR into one record per CDR3 protein. The data contain 1.5 million to 2 million distinct CDR3 sequences, roughly 27% of them singletons. Whole-study findings and limits: Naive T cell percentage and TCR beta diversity correlated strongly.

The origin of this receptor is a woman in her twenties or thirties in good health. Specimen: blood.

In DNA form, the CDR3 reads TGTGCCAGCAGTCCCATGCCGGGGGGGATATTCCCCTACGAGCAGTACTTC. It codes for CASSPMPGGIFPYEQYF. The rearrangement links TRBV28 to TRBJ2-7; TRBD2 agrees at 8 bases. Germline V gene sequence: CDR1 MDHEN, CDR2 SYDVKM. J lost 2 bases, V lost 5 bases, and 14 bases had no gene match. This CDR3 is built from 17 residues.